The T cell receptor (beta chain) described here comes from a study of blood T cell repertoires in COVID-19. The table came from immunoSEQ multiplex PCR; TCRdb's copy has only in-frame clones and leaves some out. The sample carries about 99,000 clones, around nine tenths recorded once. The sequencing sample was made of peripheral blood. The receptor's source is a human donor in a cohort sampled during active COVID-19.

The CDR3 reads CASSFRQGNQPQHF. DNA for the CDR3: TGTGCCAGCAGCTTTAGACAGGGTAATCAGCCCCAGCATTTT. The V call is TRBV28, the J call TRBJ1-5, with 7 bases that match TRBD1. CDR1 and CDR2 from the germline V gene are MDHEN and SYDVKM. The V gene end was trimmed by 6 bases and the J gene end by 4 bases; junction bases not matched to a gene: 6. The CDR3 runs 14 residues.